This T cell receptor beta chain was recovered during a study of shared clonotypes between healthy human individuals. In the study overall: CD4 naive and CD4 memory each took three plates per donor, while CD8 naive took two and CD8 memory one.

To note about this clone: Antigen: not known.

Per the germline V gene, CDR1 is LGHNA and CDR2 is YSLEER. Between the trimmed V and J ends, which lost 0 bases and 0 bases, there was a span of 9 bases. The CDR3 consists of 16 residues. Study-wide results and limits: Incomplete sequencing of sorted subsets was indicated by rarefaction despite large depth. Clonotypes not shared had lower generation probabilities than those common to all four donors. Limitation of the genetic and exposure-history diversity represented came from the few donors.

This table comes from immunoSEQ multiplex PCR, and its TCRdb copy is limited to in-frame clones, with some not included. The sample contains 1,100,000 or so clones, roughly 74% of which appear only once. The sequenced sample consisted of memory CD4+ T cells from PBMCs. Subset denoted: CD45RA-negative fraction. This chain connects TRBV4-3 to TRBJ1-3; no clear D gene. This sequence originates from a young man in good health. Some clones in this sample may be carry-over from other donors' samples. The DNA for the CDR3 is TGCGCCAGCAGCCAAGATTGGTCCGCCTCTGGAAACACCATATATTTT. It encodes CASSQDWSASGNTIYF.